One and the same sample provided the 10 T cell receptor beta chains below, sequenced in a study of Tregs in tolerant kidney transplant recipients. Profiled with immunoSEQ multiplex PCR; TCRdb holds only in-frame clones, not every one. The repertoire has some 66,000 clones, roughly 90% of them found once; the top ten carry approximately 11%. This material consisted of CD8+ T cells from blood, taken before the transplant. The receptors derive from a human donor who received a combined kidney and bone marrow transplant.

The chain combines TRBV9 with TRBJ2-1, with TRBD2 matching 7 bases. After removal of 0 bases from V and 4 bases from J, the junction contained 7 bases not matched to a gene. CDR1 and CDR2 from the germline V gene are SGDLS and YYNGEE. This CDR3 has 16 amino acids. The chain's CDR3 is CASSVVVGGGYNEQFF. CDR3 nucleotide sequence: TGTGCCAGCAGCGTAGTAGTGGGGGGGGGATACAATGAGCAGTTCTTC.

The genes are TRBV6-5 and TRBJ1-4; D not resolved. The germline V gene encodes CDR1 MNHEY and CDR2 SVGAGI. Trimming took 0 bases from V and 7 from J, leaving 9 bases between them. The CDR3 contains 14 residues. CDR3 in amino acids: CASSYSNSFEKLFF. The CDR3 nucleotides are TGTGCCAGCAGTTACTCGAACTCTTTTGAAAAACTGTTTTTT.

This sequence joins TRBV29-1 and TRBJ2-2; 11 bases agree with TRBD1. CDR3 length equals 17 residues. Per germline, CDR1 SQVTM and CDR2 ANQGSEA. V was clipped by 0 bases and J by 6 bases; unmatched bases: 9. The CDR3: CSVEDGVTGQGAGELFF. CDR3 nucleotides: TGCAGCGTTGAAGACGGGGTTACGGGACAGGGGGCCGGGGAGCTGTTTTTT.

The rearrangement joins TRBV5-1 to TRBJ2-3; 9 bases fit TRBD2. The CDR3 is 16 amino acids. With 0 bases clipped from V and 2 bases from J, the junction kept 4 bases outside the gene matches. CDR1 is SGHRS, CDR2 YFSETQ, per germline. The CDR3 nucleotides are TGCGCCAGCAGCTTGGCCGGCGGGGGGGCCACAGATACGCAGTATTTT. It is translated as CASSLAGGGATDTQYF.

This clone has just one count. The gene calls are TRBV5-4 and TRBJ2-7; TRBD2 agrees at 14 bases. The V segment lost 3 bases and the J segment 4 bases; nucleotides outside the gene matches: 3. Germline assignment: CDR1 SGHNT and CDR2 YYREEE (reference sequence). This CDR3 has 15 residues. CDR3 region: CASSSGLAGVYEQYF. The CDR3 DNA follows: TGTGCCAGCAGCTCGGGACTAGCGGGAGTATACGAGCAGTACTTC.

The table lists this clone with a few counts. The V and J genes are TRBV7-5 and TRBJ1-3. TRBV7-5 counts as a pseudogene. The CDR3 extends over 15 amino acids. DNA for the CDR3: TGTGTCAGAAGCTGCGACGGGAACTCTGGAAACACCATATATTTT. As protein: CVRSCDGNSGNTIYF.

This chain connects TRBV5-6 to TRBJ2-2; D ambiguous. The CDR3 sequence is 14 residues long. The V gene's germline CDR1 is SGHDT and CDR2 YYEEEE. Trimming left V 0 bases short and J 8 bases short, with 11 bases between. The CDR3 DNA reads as TGTGCCAGCAGCTTGGTTCTAGTAACTGGGGAGCTGTTTTTT. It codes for CASSLVLVTGELFF.

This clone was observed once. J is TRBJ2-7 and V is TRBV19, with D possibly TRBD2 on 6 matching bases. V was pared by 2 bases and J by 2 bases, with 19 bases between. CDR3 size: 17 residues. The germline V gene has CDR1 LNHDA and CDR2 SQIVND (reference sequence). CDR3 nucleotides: TGTGCCAGTAGTATACCAGCCAGATGGGGGGTCCCCTACGAGCAGTACTTC. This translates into CASSIPARWGVPYEQYF.

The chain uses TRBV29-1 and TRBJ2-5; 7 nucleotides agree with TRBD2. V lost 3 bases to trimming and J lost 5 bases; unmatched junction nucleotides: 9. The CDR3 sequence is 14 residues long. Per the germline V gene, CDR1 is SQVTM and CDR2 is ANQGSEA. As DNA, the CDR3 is TGCAGCGTTGACTATGGGGGGGATGCCGAGACCCAGTACTTC. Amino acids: CSVDYGGDAETQYF.

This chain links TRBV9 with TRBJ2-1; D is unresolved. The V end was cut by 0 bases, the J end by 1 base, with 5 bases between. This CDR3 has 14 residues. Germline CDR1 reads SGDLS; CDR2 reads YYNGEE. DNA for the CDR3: TGTGCCAGCAGCGTAGGTCGGTCCTACAATGAGCAGTTCTTC. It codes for CASSVGRSYNEQFF.